One and the same sample provided the 29 T cell receptor beta chains below, sequenced in a study of T-cell reconstitution after alpha-beta-depleted transplantation in children. It was with unique molecular identifiers that the TCRbeta library was prepared. TCRdb analysed the PCR reads with MiXCR anew, one entry per CDR3 protein. The sample lists some 830,000 distinct CDR3 sequences; 16% were seen once. This sample comprised PBMCs, mostly from graft donor cells, obtained 360 days after TCRalphabeta/CD19-depleted stem cell transplant. The source of these receptors is a male patient younger than 18 who had a stem cell transplant for acute lymphoblastic leukemia, so the T cells may come from the graft donor.

This chain links TRBV5-5 with TRBJ2-7; a possible D gene is TRBD2 (7 bases). The CDR3 is 16 residues long. The ends were cut back, 4 bases at V and 2 bases at J, with 19 bases in the middle. The germline V gene encodes CDR1 SGHKS and CDR2 YYEKEE (reference sequence). CDR3 amino acids: CASSREGEGQAYEQYF. CDR3 nucleotides: TGTGCCAGCAGCCGAGAGGGGGAGGGACAAGCCTACGAGCAGTACTTC.

This chain joins TRBV11-2 and TRBJ2-1; 10 nucleotides align to TRBD2. The length of the CDR3 is 19 residues. The germline V gene has CDR1 SGHAT and CDR2 FQNNGV. After removal of 6 bases from V and 6 bases from J, the junction contained 20 bases not matched to a gene. DNA for the CDR3: TGTGCCAGCAGATCGACCCGACGAAGCGGGAGGGCCCGTGGCAATGAGCAGTTCTTC. Residues: CASRSTRRSGRARGNEQFF.

This clonotype was detected only a few times. This chain connects TRBV9 to TRBJ1-2, with D maybe TRBD1 (5 bases). V lost 4 bases to trimming and J lost 0 bases, with 10 bases between them. Per germline, CDR1 SGDLS and CDR2 YYNGEE. The CDR3 sequence is 14 residues long. DNA for the CDR3: TGTGCCAGCAGCAAGGACACCACTAACTATGGCTACACCTTC. It is translated as CASSKDTTNYGYTF.

This chain's CDR3 is CASSEGVGQGSYEQYF. CDR3 sequence (DNA): TGTGCCAGCAGTGAAGGGGTGGGACAGGGGTCGTACGAGCAGTACTTC. The chain links TRBV2 to TRBJ2-7; TRBD1 aligns across 10 bases. This CDR3 has 16 amino acids. In germline, CDR1 is SNHLY, CDR2 FYNNEI. The V and J ends lost 1 base and 4 bases, in that order; junction bases with no gene match: 7.

The genes are TRBV7-6 and TRBJ2-1, with 10 bases lining up with TRBD2. From germline, CDR1 is SGHVS and CDR2 FNYEAQ. The CDR3 sequence is 16 residues long. The V and J ends lost 4 bases and 7 bases, in that order; junction bases with no gene match: 10. CDR3 loop: CASSWGGAGGTNEQFF. Written as DNA, the CDR3 is TGTGCCAGCAGCTGGGGGGGAGCGGGAGGGACAAATGAGCAGTTCTTC.

V is TRBV7-9 and J is TRBJ2-7; tentative D call: TRBD1 (6 bases). This CDR3 has 15 amino acids. Germline V CDR1 and CDR2: SEHNR, FQNEAQ (reference sequence). Trimming left V 2 bases short and J 0 bases short, with 11 bases between. In DNA, the CDR3 is TGTGCCAGCAGCTTACAGGGGAGCAGCTCCTACGAGCAGTACTTC. Its translation: CASSLQGSSSYEQYF.

This clonotype was observed a few times. This sequence joins TRBV20-1 and TRBJ2-3, with 13 bases that match TRBD2. Per germline, CDR1 DFQATT and CDR2 SNEGSKA (reference sequence). Trimming took 5 bases from V and 0 from J; bases not matched to a gene: 8. This CDR3 has 17 amino acids. DNA of the CDR3: TGCAGTGCTTTGAGGGGGACTAGCGGGACTAGCACAGATACGCAGTATTTT. It codes for CSALRGTSGTSTDTQYF.

This chain links TRBV7-9 with TRBJ2-7; D may be TRBD1 (6 bases). V lost 3 bases and J 3 bases, leaving 12 bases between the germline ends. The CDR3 has 14 amino acids. Germline V gene lookup returns CDR1 SEHNR and CDR2 FQNEAQ (reference sequence). This chain's CDR3 is CASSFRGLSYEQYF. The CDR3 DNA reads as TGTGCCAGCAGCTTCAGGGGCCTGAGCTACGAGCAGTACTTC.

This chain uses TRBV5-1 with TRBJ2-2; tentative D call: TRBD1 (7 bases). The CDR3 extends over 15 amino acids. Germline V CDR1 and CDR2: SGHRS, YFSETQ. V was clipped by 7 bases and J by 4 bases, with 17 bases between them. The CDR3 loop reads CASAIYRGGTGELFF. CDR3 coding DNA: TGCGCCAGCGCTATTTACAGGGGAGGCACCGGGGAGCTGTTTTTT.

This clonotype was detected ten times or more. The rearrangement uses TRBV29-1 and TRBJ1-2, with TRBD1 as a possible D gene (6 bases). Germline V CDR1 and CDR2: SQVTM, ANQGSEA. The CDR3 runs to 13 residues. Trimming took off 2 bases at V and 8 bases at J, with 15 bases between the two ends. Here the CDR3 reads CSVEQQGPWGYTF. CDR3 nucleotides: TGCAGCGTTGAACAACAGGGCCCTTGGGGCTACACCTTC.

This clonotype came up once. A read error may explain this, as a much larger clone is one base away. This chain connects TRBV7-9 to TRBJ2-5; D is unclear. CDR3 length: 12 amino acids. V was cut by 2 bases and J by 11 bases, with 12 bases left in between. The germline V gene has CDR1 SEHNR and CDR2 FQNEAQ (reference sequence). The CDR3 sequence is CASSLNGLRQYF. The CDR3, as DNA: TGTGCCAGCAGCTTAAACGGGCTCCGGCAGTACTTC.

This clonotype was recorded many times. The chain employs TRBV19 and TRBJ2-7; 8 bases are a match to TRBD1. J was trimmed by 2 bases and V by 7 bases; bases with no gene match: 7. The length of the CDR3 is 14 residues. CDR1 is LNHDA and CDR2 is SQIVND in the germline V gene (reference sequence). The CDR3 loop is CASKLGQAAYEQYF. CDR3 sequence (DNA): TGTGCCAGTAAACTGGGACAGGCGGCCTACGAGCAGTACTTC.

This rearrangement joins TRBV11-2 to TRBJ2-2; 11 positions match TRBD1. The CDR3 has 18 residues. Germline CDR1 and CDR2: SGHAT and FQNNGV. Trimming took 4 bases from V and 3 from J; bases not matched to a gene: 10. The CDR3 DNA reads as TGTGCCAGCAGCTCACAACAGGGACAGGGGGGGCACACCGGGGAGCTGTTTTTT. Protein product: CASSSQQGQGGHTGELFF.

This chain joins TRBV4-1 and TRBJ1-1; D perhaps matches TRBD1 (5 bases). Trimming pared 5 bases from V and 5 bases from J, leaving 18 bases between. Germline CDR1 and CDR2: MGHRA and YSYEKL. The CDR3 loop spans 15 amino acids. DNA of the CDR3: TGCGCCAGCAGCGATCCCCGGGGGGAGTGGACTGAAGCTTTCTTT. Its translation is CASSDPRGEWTEAFF.

This clonotype turned up a few times. The V call is TRBV5-1, the J call TRBJ2-5; D possibly corresponds to TRBD1 (5 bases). Deletions cut 0 bases from V and 0 bases from J, with 6 bases between. This CDR3 region has 14 residues. Germline V gene sequence: CDR1 SGHRS, CDR2 YFSETQ. Here the CDR3 reads CASSLEGYQETQYF. CDR3 bases: TGCGCCAGCAGCTTGGAGGGGTACCAAGAGACCCAGTACTTC.

V usage is TRBV16 and J usage is TRBJ2-3; D is undetermined. The CDR3 extends over 12 amino acids. The germline V gene encodes CDR1 KGHSY and CDR2 FQNENV. Trimming pared 5 bases from V and 3 bases from J, leaving 6 bases between. CDR3 nucleotide sequence: TGTGCCAGCAGCTCCCAAACAGATACGCAGTATTTT. This encodes CASSSQTDTQYF.

The chain recombines TRBV5-1 with TRBJ2-4; 11 bases fit TRBD2. Germline V gene sequence: CDR1 SGHRS, CDR2 YFSETQ. CDR3 length equals 19 residues. Trimming removed 4 bases from V and 0 bases from J; junction bases left unmatched: 12. The CDR3 loop is CASSPRGLAGVLAKNIQYF. The CDR3, as DNA: TGCGCCAGCAGCCCTCGTGGACTAGCGGGCGTCCTAGCCAAAAACATTCAGTACTTC.

V and J are TRBV5-1 and TRBJ2-1, with 7 bases lining up with TRBD2. The trim removed 3 bases at V and 5 bases at J, leaving 2 bases unmatched. Germline values: CDR1 SGHRS, CDR2 YFSETQ. There are 13 residues in the CDR3. For the CDR3, the DNA is TGCGCCAGCAGCTCACTAGCGCACAATGAGCAGTTCTTC. Translating gives CASSSLAHNEQFF.

This clonotype was detected a few times. The V call is TRBV29-1, the J call TRBJ2-3; 11 bases line up with TRBD2. CDR3 length equals 14 residues. Germline lookup yields CDR1 SQVTM and CDR2 ANQGSEA. V shed 6 bases, J shed 4 bases, and the junction held 6 bases outside the gene matches. CDR3 amino acids: CSVELAGAADTQYF. The CDR3, as DNA: TGCAGCGTAGAACTAGCGGGAGCGGCAGATACGCAGTATTTT.

The CDR3 region is CASSGFLLTDTQYF. CDR3 DNA: TGTGCCAGCAGTGGATTTCTGCTCACAGATACGCAGTATTTT. The rearrangement links TRBV27 to TRBJ2-3; D not resolved. V was cut by 5 bases and J by 2 bases, with 11 bases left in between. From germline, CDR1 is MNHEY and CDR2 SMNVEV (reference sequence). The CDR3 runs 14 residues.

The rearrangement links TRBV25-1 to TRBJ2-1, with TRBD1 as a possible D gene (6 bases). V was cut by 1 base and J by 6 bases, with 13 bases left in between. The germline V gene encodes CDR1 MGHDK and CDR2 SYGVNS. This CDR3 comprises 15 residues. The CDR3 spells CASSEWQGRGNEQFF. The CDR3 coding sequence is TGTGCCAGCAGTGAATGGCAGGGGCGAGGCAATGAGCAGTTCTTC.

This clonotype was counted only a few times. The genes are TRBV15 and TRBJ2-5, with 9 bases lining up with TRBD1. The CDR3 consists of 17 residues. With 4 bases clipped from V and 4 bases from J, the junction kept 13 bases outside the gene matches. Germline V CDR1 and CDR2: LNHNV, YYDKDF (reference sequence). The CDR3, as DNA: TGTGCCACCAGCACCCCAACCGGAACAGGGGGCGGAGAGACCCAGTACTTC. This translates into CATSTPTGTGGGETQYF.

V usage is TRBV27 and J usage is TRBJ2-7, with TRBD1 matching over 8 bases. Germline loops: CDR1 MNHEY, CDR2 SMNVEV (reference sequence). The CDR3 sequence is 15 residues long. Trimming removed 5 bases from V and 3 bases from J; junction bases left unmatched: 9. This CDR3 reads CASSRTQGAYYEQYF. As DNA, the CDR3 is TGTGCCAGCAGTCGTACCCAGGGGGCGTACTACGAGCAGTACTTC.

This chain joins TRBV5-1 and TRBJ2-5; 13 bases align to TRBD2. V lost 4 bases, J lost 2 bases, and 5 bases stayed unmatched. Germline CDR1 reads SGHRS; CDR2 reads YFSETQ. There are 16 residues in the CDR3. CDR3 residues: CASSPPGLAGQETQYF. For the CDR3, the DNA is TGCGCCAGCAGCCCCCCGGGACTAGCGGGACAAGAGACCCAGTACTTC.

The CDR3 is CASSQGTDRITEAFF. In nucleotides, the CDR3 is TGTGCCAGCAGCCAAGGGACAGATAGAATCACTGAAGCTTTCTTT. The rearrangement uses TRBV5-4 and TRBJ1-1; 7 nucleotides line up with TRBD1. Trimming removed 4 bases from V and 4 bases from J; junction bases left unmatched: 10. The CDR3 covers 15 residues. In germline, CDR1 is SGHNT, CDR2 YYREEE (reference sequence).

The chain employs TRBV7-9 and TRBJ1-3; D is possibly TRBD1 (6 bases). The CDR3 has 14 residues. Looked up from germline, CDR1 is SEHNR and CDR2 is FQNEAQ (reference sequence). V was shortened by 11 bases and J by 1 base, with 15 bases between the two germline ends. As DNA, the CDR3 is TGTGCCGGCGACAGGAAGCGATCTGGAAACACCATATATTTT. Translating gives CAGDRKRSGNTIYF.

The chain uses TRBV5-1 and TRBJ1-2; 9 bases fit TRBD1. The CDR3 extends over 13 amino acids. Trimming removed 3 bases from V and 7 bases from J; junction bases left unmatched: 4. Per the germline V gene, CDR1 is SGHRS and CDR2 is YFSETQ. CDR3: CASSWGTGSGYTF. The CDR3 nucleotides are TGCGCCAGCAGCTGGGGGACAGGGTCTGGCTACACCTTC.

The CDR3 DNA reads as TGTGCCAGCAGTTTGGAGAAAGAGACCCAGTACTTC. Protein sequence: CASSLEKETQYF. J is TRBJ2-5 and V is TRBV12-3 or TRBV12-4; no clear D. V lost 3 bases and J 3 bases, leaving 5 bases between the germline ends. The CDR3 has 12 amino acids.

This clonotype was detected many times. V is TRBV28 and J is TRBJ2-5; D is perhaps TRBD1 or TRBD2 (6 bases each). CDR3 size: 16 residues. Germline V gives CDR1 MDHEN, CDR2 SYDVKM. V lost 2 bases and J lost 1, with 14 bases in between. The CDR3 is CASSLIAGQIQETQYF. CDR3 nucleotides: TGTGCCAGCAGTTTAATCGCGGGACAAATCCAAGAGACCCAGTACTTC. Combining the CDR3 with reference TRBV28 and TRBJ2-5 gives the whole variable domain DVKVTQSSRYLVKRTGEKVFLECVQDMDHENMFWYRQDPGLGLRLIYFSYDVKMKEKGDIPEGYSVSREKKERFSLILESASTNQTSMYLCASSLIAGQIQETQYFGPGTRLLVL.